This T cell receptor beta chain was profiled in a study of siplizumab effects on memory and regulatory T cells. Notes on the study in general: Both greater diversity than memory cells and a major contribution to the alloresponse seemed to characterize naive T cells. Researchers could not give a naive or memory phenotype to roughly 80-96% of proliferating CD4+ or CD8+ clones. Researchers could map only a minor fraction of alloreactive clones to unstimulated subsets.

Per-sample assaying covered 85,000 to 100,000 TCR templates. Profiled with immunoSEQ multiplex PCR; TCRdb holds only in-frame clones, not every one. Of 45,000 to 60,000 clones listed, about 90% are singletons. Trimming took 5 bases from V and 2 from J; bases not matched to a gene: 7. Per the germline V gene, CDR1 is LNHDA and CDR2 is SQIVND (reference sequence). CDR3 length: 15 amino acids. To note about this clone: Its specificity is unknown.

What was sequenced was naive CD8+ T cells sorted from blood. This clonotype was obtained from a human donor in good health. The rearrangement joins TRBV19 to TRBJ2-3; 7 bases match TRBD2. DNA of the CDR3: TGTGCCAGTAGTCCTTGGGCGGGAGCCACAGATACGCAGTATTTT. Translating it yields CASSPWAGATDTQYF.